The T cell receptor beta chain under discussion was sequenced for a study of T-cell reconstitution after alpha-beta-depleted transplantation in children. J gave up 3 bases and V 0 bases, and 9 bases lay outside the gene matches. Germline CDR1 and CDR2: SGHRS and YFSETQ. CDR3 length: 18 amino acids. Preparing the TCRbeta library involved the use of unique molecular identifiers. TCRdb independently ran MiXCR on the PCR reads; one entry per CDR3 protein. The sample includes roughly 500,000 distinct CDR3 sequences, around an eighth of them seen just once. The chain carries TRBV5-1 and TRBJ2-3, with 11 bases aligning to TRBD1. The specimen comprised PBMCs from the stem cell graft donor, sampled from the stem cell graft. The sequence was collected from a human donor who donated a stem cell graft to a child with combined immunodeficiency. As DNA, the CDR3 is TGCGCCAGCAGCTTGGTCCGGACAGGGGGCTTCGGGACAGATACGCAGTATTTT. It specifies CASSLVRTGGFGTDTQYF. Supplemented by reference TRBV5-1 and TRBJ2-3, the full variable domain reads KAGVTQTPRYLIKTRGQQVTLSCSPISGHRSVSWYQQTPGQGLQFLFEYFSETQRNKGNFPGRFSGRQFSNSRSEMNVSTLELGDSALYLCASSLVRTGGFGTDTQYFGPGTRLTVL.